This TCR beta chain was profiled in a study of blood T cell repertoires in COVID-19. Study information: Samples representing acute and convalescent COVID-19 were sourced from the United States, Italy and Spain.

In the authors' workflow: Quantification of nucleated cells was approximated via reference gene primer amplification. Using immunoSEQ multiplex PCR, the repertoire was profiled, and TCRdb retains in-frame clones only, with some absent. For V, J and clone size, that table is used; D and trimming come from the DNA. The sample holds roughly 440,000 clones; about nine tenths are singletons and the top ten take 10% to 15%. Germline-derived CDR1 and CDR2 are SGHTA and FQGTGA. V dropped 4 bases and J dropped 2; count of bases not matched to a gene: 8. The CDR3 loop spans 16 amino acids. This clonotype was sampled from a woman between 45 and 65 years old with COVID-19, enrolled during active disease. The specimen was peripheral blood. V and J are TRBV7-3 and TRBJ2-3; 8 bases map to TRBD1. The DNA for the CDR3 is TGTGCCAGCAGCTCCCACCAACAGGGGGTCACAGATACGCAGTATTTT. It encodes CASSSHQQGVTDTQYF.